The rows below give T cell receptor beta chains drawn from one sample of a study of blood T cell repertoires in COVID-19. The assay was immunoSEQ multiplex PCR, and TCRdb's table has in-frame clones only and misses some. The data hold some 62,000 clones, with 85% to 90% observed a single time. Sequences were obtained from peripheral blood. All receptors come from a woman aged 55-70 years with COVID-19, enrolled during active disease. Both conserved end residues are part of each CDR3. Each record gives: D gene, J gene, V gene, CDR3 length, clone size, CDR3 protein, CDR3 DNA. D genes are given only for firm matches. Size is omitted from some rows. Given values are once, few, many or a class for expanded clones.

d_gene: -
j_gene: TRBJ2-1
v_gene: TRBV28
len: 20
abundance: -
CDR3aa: CASSLSARPRTGSSYNEQFF
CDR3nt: TGTGCCAGCAGTTTGTCCGCTAGACCCCGTACAGGGAGCTCCTACAATGAGCAGTTCTTC

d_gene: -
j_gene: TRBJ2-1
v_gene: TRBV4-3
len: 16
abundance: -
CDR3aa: CASSQEASAFGGEQFF
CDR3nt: TGCGCCAGCAGCCAAGAAGCTAGCGCTTTTGGGGGTGAGCAGTTCTTC

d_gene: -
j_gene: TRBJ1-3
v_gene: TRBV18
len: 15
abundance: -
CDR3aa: CASSPRDISGNTIYF
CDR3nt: TGTGCCAGCTCACCTAGGGACATCTCTGGAAACACCATATATTTT

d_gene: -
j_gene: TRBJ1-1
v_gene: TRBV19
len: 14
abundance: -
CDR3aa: CASRASDVNTEAFF
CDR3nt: TGTGCCAGCAGGGCCTCAGACGTGAACACTGAAGCTTTCTTT

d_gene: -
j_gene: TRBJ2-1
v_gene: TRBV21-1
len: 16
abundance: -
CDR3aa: CASSKGGSGVYNEQFF
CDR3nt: TGTGCCAGCAGCAAAGGTGGTAGCGGCGTATACAATGAGCAGTTCTTC

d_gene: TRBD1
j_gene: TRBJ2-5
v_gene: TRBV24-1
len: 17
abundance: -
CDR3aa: CATNGGGTGADQETQYF
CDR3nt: TGTGCCACCAACGGGGGGGGGACAGGGGCGGACCAAGAGACCCAGTACTTC

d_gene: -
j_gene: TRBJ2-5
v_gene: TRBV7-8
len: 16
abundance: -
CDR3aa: CASSRKTYALEETQYF
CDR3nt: TGTGCCAGCAGCCGAAAGACTTATGCCTTAGAAGAGACCCAGTACTTC

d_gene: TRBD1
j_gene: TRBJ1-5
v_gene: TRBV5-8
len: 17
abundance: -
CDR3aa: CASSLGTVRYSNQPQHF
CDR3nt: TGTGCCAGCAGCCTCGGGACAGTAAGATATAGCAATCAGCCCCAGCATTTT

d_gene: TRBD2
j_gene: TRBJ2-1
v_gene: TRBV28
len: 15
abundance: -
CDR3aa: CASSLMGGPYNEQFF
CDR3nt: TGTGCCAGCAGTTTAATGGGAGGGCCGTACAATGAGCAGTTCTTC

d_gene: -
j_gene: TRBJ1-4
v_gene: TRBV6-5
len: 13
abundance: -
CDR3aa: CVSSYSPVEKLFF
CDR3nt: TGTGTCAGCAGTTACAGCCCCGTGGAAAAACTGTTTTTT

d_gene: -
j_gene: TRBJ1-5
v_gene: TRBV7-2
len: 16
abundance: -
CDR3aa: CASSSTSAGSGQPQHF
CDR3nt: TGTGCCAGCAGCTCGACTTCTGCAGGGTCGGGCCAGCCCCAGCATTTT

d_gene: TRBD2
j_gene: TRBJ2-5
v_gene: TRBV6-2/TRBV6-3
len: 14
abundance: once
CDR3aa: CASSRGGSQETQYF
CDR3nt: TGTGCCAGCAGTCGGGGAGGGTCCCAAGAGACCCAGTACTTC

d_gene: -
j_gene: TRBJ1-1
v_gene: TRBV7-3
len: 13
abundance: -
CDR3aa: CASSSRVNTEAFF
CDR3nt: TGTGCCAGCAGCTCCAGGGTGAACACTGAAGCTTTCTTT

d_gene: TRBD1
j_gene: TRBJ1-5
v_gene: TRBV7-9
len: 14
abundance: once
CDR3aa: CASRAGTDNQPQHF
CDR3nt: TGTGCCAGCAGGGCCGGGACAGACAATCAGCCCCAGCATTTT

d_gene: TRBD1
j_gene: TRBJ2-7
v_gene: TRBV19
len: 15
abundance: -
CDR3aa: CASSSPDREGGEQYF
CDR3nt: TGTGCCAGTAGCTCCCCGGACAGGGAAGGAGGGGAGCAGTACTTC

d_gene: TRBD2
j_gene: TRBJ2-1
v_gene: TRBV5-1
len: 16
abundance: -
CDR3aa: CASSLVRAGVYNEQFF
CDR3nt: TGCGCCAGCAGCTTGGTCCGAGCGGGAGTCTACAATGAGCAGTTCTTC

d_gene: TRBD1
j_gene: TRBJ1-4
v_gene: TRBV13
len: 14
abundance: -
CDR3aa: CASSSGQGDEKLFF
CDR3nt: TGTGCCAGCAGCTCGGGACAGGGGGATGAAAAACTGTTTTTT

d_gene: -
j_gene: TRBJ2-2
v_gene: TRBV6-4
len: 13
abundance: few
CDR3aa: CASSRQETGELFF
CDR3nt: TGTGCCAGCAGCAGACAGGAGACCGGGGAGCTGTTTTTT

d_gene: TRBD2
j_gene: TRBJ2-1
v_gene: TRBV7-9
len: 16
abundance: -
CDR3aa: CASRSSGRGVYNEQFF
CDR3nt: TGTGCCAGCAGGTCTAGCGGGAGGGGCGTCTACAATGAGCAGTTCTTC

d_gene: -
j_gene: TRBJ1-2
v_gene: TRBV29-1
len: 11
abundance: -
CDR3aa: CSVGGRYGYTF
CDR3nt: TGCAGCGTTGGGGGCAGATATGGCTACACCTTC

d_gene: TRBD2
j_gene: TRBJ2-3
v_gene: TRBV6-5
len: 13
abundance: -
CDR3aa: CASRLAGIDTQYF
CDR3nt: TGTGCCAGCAGACTAGCGGGAATAGATACGCAGTATTTT

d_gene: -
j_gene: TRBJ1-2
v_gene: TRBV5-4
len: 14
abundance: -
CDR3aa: CASSLLQGGYGYTF
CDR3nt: TGTGCCAGCAGCTTGTTACAGGGCGGCTATGGCTACACCTTC

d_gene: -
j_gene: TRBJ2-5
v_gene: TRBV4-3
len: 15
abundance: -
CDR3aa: CASSQEATYQETQYF
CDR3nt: TGCGCCAGCAGCCAAGAGGCAACGTACCAAGAGACCCAGTACTTC

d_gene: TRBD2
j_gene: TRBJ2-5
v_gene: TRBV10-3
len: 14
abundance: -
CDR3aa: CAISTLAGGETQYF
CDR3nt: TGTGCCATCAGTACACTAGCGGGAGGAGAGACCCAGTACTTC

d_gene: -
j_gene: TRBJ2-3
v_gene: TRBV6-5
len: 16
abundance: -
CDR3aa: CASSYTPQGFTDTQYF
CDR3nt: TGTGCCAGCAGTTACACCCCGCAGGGCTTCACAGATACGCAGTATTTT

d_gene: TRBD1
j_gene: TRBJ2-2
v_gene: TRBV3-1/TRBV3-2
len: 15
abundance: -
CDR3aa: CASTGQGTNTGELFF
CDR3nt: TGTGCCAGCACCGGACAGGGCACGAACACCGGGGAGCTGTTTTTT

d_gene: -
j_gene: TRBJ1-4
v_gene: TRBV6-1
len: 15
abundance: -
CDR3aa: CASSENGDVREKLFF
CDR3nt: TGTGCCAGCAGTGAAAACGGGGATGTTCGTGAAAAACTGTTTTTT

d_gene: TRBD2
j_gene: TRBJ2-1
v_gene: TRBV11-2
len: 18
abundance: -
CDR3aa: CASSSGTSGRAAYNEQFF
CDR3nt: TGTGCCAGCAGCAGCGGGACTAGCGGGAGGGCCGCCTACAATGAGCAGTTCTTC

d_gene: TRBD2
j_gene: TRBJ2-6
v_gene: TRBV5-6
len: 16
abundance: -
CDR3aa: CASWAGGGRGANVLTF
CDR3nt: TGTGCCAGCTGGGCAGGCGGGGGGCGTGGGGCCAACGTCCTGACTTTC

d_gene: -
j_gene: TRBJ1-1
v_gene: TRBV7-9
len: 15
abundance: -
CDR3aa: CASSFTGRADTEAFF
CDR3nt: TGTGCCAGCAGCTTCACAGGGAGAGCGGACACTGAAGCTTTCTTT

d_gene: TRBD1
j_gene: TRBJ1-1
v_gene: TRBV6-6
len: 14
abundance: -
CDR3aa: CASSLDRGGTEAFF
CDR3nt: TGTGCCAGCAGTCTGGACAGGGGGGGCACTGAAGCTTTCTTT

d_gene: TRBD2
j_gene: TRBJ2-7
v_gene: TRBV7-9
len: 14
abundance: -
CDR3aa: CASGLAGVGYEQYF
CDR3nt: TGTGCCAGCGGGCTTGCGGGAGTTGGGTACGAGCAGTACTTC

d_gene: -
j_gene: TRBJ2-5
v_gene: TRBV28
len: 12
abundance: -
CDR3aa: CASSSFQATQYF
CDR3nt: TGTGCCAGCAGTTCCTTTCAAGCGACCCAGTACTTC

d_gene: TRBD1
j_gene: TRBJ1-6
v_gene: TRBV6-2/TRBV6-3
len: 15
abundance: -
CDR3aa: CASSSLQGIASPLHF
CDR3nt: TGTGCCAGCAGTTCCTTACAGGGGATAGCTTCACCCCTCCACTTT

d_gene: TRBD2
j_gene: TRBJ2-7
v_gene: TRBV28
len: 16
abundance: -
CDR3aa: CASSYSPGTSTHEQYF
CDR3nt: TGTGCCAGCAGTTATTCCCCGGGGACTAGTACCCACGAGCAGTACTTC

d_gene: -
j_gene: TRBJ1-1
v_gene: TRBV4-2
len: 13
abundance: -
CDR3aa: CAAGGQLNTEAFF
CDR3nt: TGTGCCGCCGGCGGCCAATTGAACACTGAAGCTTTCTTT

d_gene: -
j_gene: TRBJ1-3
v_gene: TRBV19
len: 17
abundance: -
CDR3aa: CASSTRGGASIGNTIYF
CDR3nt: TGTGCCAGTAGTACAAGGGGGGGCGCTTCCATCGGAAACACCATATATTTT

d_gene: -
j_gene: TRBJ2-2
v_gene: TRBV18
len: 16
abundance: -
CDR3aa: CASSPPRQLNTGELFF
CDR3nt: TGTGCCAGCTCACCACCGCGACAATTGAACACCGGGGAGCTGTTTTTT

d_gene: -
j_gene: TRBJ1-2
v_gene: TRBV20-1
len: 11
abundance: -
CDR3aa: CSAREESGYTF
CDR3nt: TGCAGTGCTAGAGAAGAGTCTGGCTACACCTTC

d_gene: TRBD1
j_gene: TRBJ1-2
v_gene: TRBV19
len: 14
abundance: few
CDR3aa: CASSIQGAGYGYTF
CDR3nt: TGTGCCAGTAGTATCCAGGGGGCTGGCTATGGCTACACCTTC

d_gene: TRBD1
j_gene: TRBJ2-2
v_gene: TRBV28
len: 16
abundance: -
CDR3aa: CASSSTLTGGHGELFF
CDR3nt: TGTGCCAGCAGTTCCACTCTCACAGGGGGCCACGGGGAGCTGTTTTTT

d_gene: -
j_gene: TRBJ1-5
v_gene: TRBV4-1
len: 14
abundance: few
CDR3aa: CASSQREGNQPQHF
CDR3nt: TGCGCCAGCAGCCAAAGGGAGGGCAATCAGCCCCAGCATTTT

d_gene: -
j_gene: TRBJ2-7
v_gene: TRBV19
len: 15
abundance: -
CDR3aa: CASSLSKDRYYEQYF
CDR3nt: TGTGCCAGTAGTCTATCTAAGGACAGATACTACGAGCAGTACTTC

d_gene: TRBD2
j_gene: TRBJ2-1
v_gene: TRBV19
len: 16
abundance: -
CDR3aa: CASSMALAGGLNEQFF
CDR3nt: TGTGCCAGTAGTATGGCACTAGCGGGAGGTCTCAATGAGCAGTTCTTC

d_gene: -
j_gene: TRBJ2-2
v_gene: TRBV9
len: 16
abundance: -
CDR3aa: CASNVALTGETGELFF
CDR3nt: TGTGCCAGCAACGTAGCTCTAACGGGAGAAACCGGGGAGCTGTTTTTT

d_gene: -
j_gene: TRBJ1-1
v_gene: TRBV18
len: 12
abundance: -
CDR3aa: CASSPQAGEAFF
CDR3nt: TGTGCCAGCTCACCACAGGCGGGCGAAGCTTTCTTT

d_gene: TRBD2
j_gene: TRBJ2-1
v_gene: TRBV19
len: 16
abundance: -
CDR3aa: CASSIRAGGPLDEQFF
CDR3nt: TGTGCCAGTAGTATTCGAGCGGGAGGGCCTCTCGATGAGCAGTTCTTC

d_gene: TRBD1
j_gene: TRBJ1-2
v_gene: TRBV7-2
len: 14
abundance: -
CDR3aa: CATRVSTGPYGYTF
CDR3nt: TGTGCCACCCGGGTATCGACAGGGCCTTATGGCTACACCTTC

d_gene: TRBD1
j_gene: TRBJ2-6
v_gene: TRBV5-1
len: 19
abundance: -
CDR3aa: CASSLRRTGGATGANVLTF
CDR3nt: TGCGCCAGCAGCCTAAGACGGACAGGGGGCGCGACCGGGGCCAACGTCCTGACTTTC

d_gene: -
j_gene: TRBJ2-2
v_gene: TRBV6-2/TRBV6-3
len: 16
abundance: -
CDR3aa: CASSYSQITNTGELFF
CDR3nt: TGTGCCAGCAGTTACTCTCAGATAACGAACACCGGGGAGCTGTTTTTT

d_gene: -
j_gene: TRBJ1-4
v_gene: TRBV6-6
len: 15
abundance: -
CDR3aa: CASSYSGGDNEKLFF
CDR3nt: TGTGCCAGCAGTTACTCAGGGGGAGATAATGAAAAACTGTTTTTT

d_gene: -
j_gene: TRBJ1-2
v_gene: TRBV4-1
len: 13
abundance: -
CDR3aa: CASSPIRDNGYTF
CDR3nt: TGCGCCAGCAGCCCTATACGAGACAACGGCTACACCTTC

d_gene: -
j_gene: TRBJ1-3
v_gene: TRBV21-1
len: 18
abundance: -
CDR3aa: CASSKGTRAPGSGNTIYF
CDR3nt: TGTGCCAGCAGCAAAGGTACCAGGGCCCCGGGCTCTGGAAACACCATATATTTT

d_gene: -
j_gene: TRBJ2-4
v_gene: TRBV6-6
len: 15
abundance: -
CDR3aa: CASSYPRGDKNIQYF
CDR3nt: TGTGCCAGCAGTTACCCCAGGGGGGACAAAAACATTCAGTACTTC

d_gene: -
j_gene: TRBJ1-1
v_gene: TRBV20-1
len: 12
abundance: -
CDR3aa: CSASGQGNHAFF
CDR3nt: TGCAGTGCTAGTGGGCAGGGGAACCACGCTTTCTTT